Below, one T cell receptor (beta chain) is given with its context. The data are from a study of T cell responses to AZD1222 COVID-19 vaccine. CDR3 length equals 16 residues. V was clipped by 8 bases and J by 1 base, with 17 bases between them. The germline V gene has CDR1 SGHTA and CDR2 FQGTGA. The table came from immunoSEQ multiplex PCR; TCRdb's copy has only in-frame clones and leaves some out. In the table there are 120,000 or so clones, approximately 92% of which are singletons. The rearrangement uses TRBV7-3 and TRBJ2-2, with D possibly TRBD2 on 6 matching bases. The sample here was peripheral blood, taken 28 days after the second AZD1222 dose. The TCR was taken from an adult who received the AZD1222 COVID-19 vaccine. CDR3 DNA sequence: TGTGCCAGCGCCCGGGGGAACCTCCAGAACACCGGGGAGCTGTTTTTT. Translated: CASARGNLQNTGELFF.